This T cell receptor beta chain was sequenced for a study of T cells in Graves' hyperthyroidism and ophthalmopathy. Study outcomes and limitations: Ophthalmopathy stood apart from stable hyperthyroidism in a 13 V-J model. Most clonotypes expanded in the thyroid (above 0.001) were also present in blood.

TCR beta CDR3 region amplification was performed from RNA transcripts. HTBI primers were employed in a first-round RT-PCR of the TCR CDR3. TCRdb independently ran MiXCR on the multiplex PCR reads; one entry per CDR3 protein. In the table there are hundreds of thousands of distinct CDR3 sequences, around 13% of which are singletons. This clonotype came up a few times. The antigen is unknown. With a duration under 2 months, the hyperthyroidism was newly diagnosed in patients aged 18 to 65. The CDR3 has 16 residues. Germline CDR1 is SGHNT and CDR2 is YENEEA. The V gene lost 6 bases and the J gene lost 4 bases, with 18 bases spanning the gap.

This TCR was sampled from a woman aged 18-30 years with Graves' hyperthyroidism. Sequenced material: blood. The genes are TRBV11-3 and TRBJ1-4, with D unresolved. For the CDR3, the DNA is TGTGCCAGCAGTTTCCGTACGGGAGCTATTAATGAAAAACTGTTTTTT. Translating it yields CASSFRTGAINEKLFF.